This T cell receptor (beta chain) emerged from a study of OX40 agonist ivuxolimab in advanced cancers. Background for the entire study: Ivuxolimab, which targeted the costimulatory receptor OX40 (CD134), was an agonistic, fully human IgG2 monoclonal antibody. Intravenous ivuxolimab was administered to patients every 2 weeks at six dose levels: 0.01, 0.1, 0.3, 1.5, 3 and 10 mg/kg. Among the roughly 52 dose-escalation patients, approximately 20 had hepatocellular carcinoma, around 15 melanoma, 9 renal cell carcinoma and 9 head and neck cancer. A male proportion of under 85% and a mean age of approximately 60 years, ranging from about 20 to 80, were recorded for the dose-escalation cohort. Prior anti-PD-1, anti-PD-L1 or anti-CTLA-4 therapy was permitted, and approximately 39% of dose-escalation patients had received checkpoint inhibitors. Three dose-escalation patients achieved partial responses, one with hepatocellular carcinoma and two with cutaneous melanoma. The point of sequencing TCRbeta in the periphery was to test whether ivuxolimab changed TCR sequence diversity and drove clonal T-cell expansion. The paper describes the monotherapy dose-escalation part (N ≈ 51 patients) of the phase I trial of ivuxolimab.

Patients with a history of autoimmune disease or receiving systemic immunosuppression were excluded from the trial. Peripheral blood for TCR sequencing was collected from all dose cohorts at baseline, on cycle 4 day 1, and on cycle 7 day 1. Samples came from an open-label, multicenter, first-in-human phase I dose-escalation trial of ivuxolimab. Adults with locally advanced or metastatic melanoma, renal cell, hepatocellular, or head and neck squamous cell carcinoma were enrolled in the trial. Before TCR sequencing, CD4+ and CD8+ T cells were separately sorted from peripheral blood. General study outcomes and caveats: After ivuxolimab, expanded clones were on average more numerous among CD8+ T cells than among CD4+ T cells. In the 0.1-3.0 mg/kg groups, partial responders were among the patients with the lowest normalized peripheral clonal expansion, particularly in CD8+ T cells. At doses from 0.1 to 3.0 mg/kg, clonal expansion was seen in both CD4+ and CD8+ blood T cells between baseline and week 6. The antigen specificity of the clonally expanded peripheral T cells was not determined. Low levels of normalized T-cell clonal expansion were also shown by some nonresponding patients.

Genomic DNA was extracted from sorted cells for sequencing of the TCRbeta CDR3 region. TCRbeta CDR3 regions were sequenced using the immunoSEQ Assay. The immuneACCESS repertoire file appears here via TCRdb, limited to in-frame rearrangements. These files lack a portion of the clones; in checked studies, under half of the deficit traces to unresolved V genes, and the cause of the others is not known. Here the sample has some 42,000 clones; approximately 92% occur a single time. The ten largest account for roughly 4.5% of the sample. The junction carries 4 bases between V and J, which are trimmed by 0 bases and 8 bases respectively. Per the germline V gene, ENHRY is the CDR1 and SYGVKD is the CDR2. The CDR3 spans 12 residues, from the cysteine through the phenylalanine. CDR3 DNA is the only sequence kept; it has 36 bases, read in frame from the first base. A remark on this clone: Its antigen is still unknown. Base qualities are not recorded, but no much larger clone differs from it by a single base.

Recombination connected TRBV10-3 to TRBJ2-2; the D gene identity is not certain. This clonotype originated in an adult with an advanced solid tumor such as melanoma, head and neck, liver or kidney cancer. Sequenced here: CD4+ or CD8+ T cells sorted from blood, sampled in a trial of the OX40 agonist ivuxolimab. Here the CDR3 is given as CAISESEGELFF. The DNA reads TGTGCCATCAGTGAGTCAGAAGGGGAGCTGTTTTTT.